This TCR beta chain is drawn from a study of shared T cell receptors in the human thymus. The CDR3 covers 15 residues. In germline, CDR1 is SGHRS, CDR2 YFSETQ. The germline V and J ends were trimmed by 0 bases and 1 base, with 11 bases remaining between them. Sequencing was performed with immunoSEQ multiplex PCR; in TCRdb, only in-frame clones are kept and a portion is missing. The table has roughly 700,000 clones, roughly 90% seen once. The sample was also linked to a second study, of human thymus T cells.

V usage is TRBV5-1 and J usage is TRBJ2-7, with D possibly being TRBD1 (7 bases). Sequencing input: thymocytes. This TCR derives from a boy in the first two years of life with a congenital heart defect. The CDR3 DNA follows: TGCGCCAGCAGCTTGGAACAGGGGAGGTCCTACGAGCAGTACTTC. Its protein is CASSLEQGRSYEQYF.